Following are 19 T cell receptor beta chains from one sample sequenced in a study of blood T cell repertoires in COVID-19. The assay was immunoSEQ multiplex PCR, and TCRdb's table has in-frame clones only and misses some. The sample consists of around 200,000 clones, over 75% of them appearing once. Source material: peripheral blood. The receptors shown here come from an elderly man with acute or convalescent COVID-19.

A single count supports this clone. This rearrangement joins TRBV19 to TRBJ2-5; 9 bases align to TRBD2. The CDR3 length is 13 residues. Germline V lookup: CDR1 LNHDA, CDR2 SQIVND (reference sequence). The V segment lost 4 bases and the J segment 5 bases; nucleotides outside the gene matches: 2. The DNA for the CDR3 is TGTGCCAGTAGTAGCGGGAGGGCCGAGACCCAGTACTTC. It specifies CASSSGRAETQYF.

This chain joins TRBV5-1 and TRBJ1-2; D not certain. The CDR3 is 14 residues long. In germline, CDR1 is SGHRS, CDR2 YFSETQ. Trimming stripped 0 bases from V and 4 bases from J, with 10 bases between. The CDR3 nucleotides are TGCGCCAGCAGCTTGGCCCTAGGCTCCTATGGCTACACCTTC. Protein sequence: CASSLALGSYGYTF.

This chain uses TRBV30 with TRBJ2-3; TRBD2 might be the D (6 bases). The V gene's germline CDR1 is GTSNPN and CDR2 SVGIG (reference sequence). V lost 3 bases and J lost 14, with 21 bases in between. The CDR3 contains 13 residues. In nucleotides, the CDR3 is TGTGCCTGGAGCCCATCCCCGGGGGTCCCCTTGTATTTT. It is translated as CAWSPSPGVPLYF.

For the CDR3, the DNA is TGTGCCAGCAGCCCTAGCGGGACCTCCTACGAGCAGTACTTC. Protein sequence: CASSPSGTSYEQYF. This chain connects TRBV28 to TRBJ2-7; 9 bases agree with TRBD2. Trimming removed 6 bases from V and 0 bases from J; junction bases left unmatched: 3. Germline V gene sequence: CDR1 MDHEN, CDR2 SYDVKM. CDR3 size: 14 residues.

The J gene is TRBJ2-2, the V gene TRBV19; 12 bases line up with TRBD2. Germline lookup yields CDR1 LNHDA and CDR2 SQIVND (reference sequence). This CDR3 is built from 19 residues. With V trimmed by 3 bases and J by 1 base, 9 bases remained unmatched. The CDR3, as DNA: TGTGCCAGTAGTATGGCTCTAGCGGGAGGGTATGAGAACACCGGGGAGCTGTTTTTT. This translates into CASSMALAGGYENTGELFF.

The V gene is TRBV20-1, the J gene TRBJ2-1, with TRBD1 as a possible D gene (5 bases). The V end lost 6 bases, the J end lost 2 bases, and 5 bases lay between the germline ends. The germline CDR1 and CDR2 sequences are DFQATT and SNEGSKA (reference sequence). The CDR3 is 11 residues long. The DNA of the CDR3 is TGCAGTGCGGGGCCCTACAATGAGCAGTTCTTC. Translated, it gives CSAGPYNEQFF.

This clone has a single count. V usage is TRBV5-6 and J usage is TRBJ2-7; D perhaps matches TRBD2 (5 bases). This CDR3 is built from 14 residues. Trimming cost V 0 bases and J 4 bases, with 11 bases left between them. CDR1 and CDR2 from the germline V gene are SGHDT and YYEEEE. CDR3: CASSLATGIYEQYF. In DNA, the CDR3 is TGTGCCAGCAGCTTGGCCACGGGAATATACGAGCAGTACTTC. Filled out from reference TRBV5-6 and TRBJ2-7, the complete variable domain reads DAGVTQSPTHLIKTRGQQVTLRCSPKSGHDTVSWYQQALGQGPQFIFQYYEEEERQRGNFPDRFSGHQFPNYSSELNVNALLLGDSALYLCASSLATGIYEQYFGPGTRLTVT.

There are a few counts of this clone. This chain joins TRBV30 and TRBJ2-2; D gene uncertain. V was trimmed by 2 bases and J by 4 bases, leaving 5 bases between them. The CDR3 spans 12 residues. CDR1 is GTSNPN, CDR2 SVGIG, per germline (reference sequence). The CDR3 region is CAWSRLTGELFF. CDR3 DNA sequence: TGTGCCTGGAGTCGACTCACCGGGGAGCTGTTTTTT.

J is TRBJ2-5 and V is TRBV19, with 15 nucleotides matching TRBD2. This CDR3 is 17 amino acids long. J gave up 5 bases and V 6 bases, and 10 bases lay outside the gene matches. Germline loops: CDR1 LNHDA, CDR2 SQIVND (reference sequence). The CDR3 bases are TGTGCCAGTAGCCCTGGGACTAGCGGGAGGTATGGGGAGACCCAGTACTTC. Amino acids: CASSPGTSGRYGETQYF.

The chain carries TRBV6-4 and TRBJ2-3; a weak D match, TRBD1 (6 bases). Trimming left V 7 bases short and J 0 bases short, with 11 bases between. Per germline, CDR1 MRHNA and CDR2 SNTAGT. CDR3 size: 14 residues. CDR3: CASKGTTSTDTQYF. CDR3 nucleotide sequence: TGTGCCAGCAAAGGGACAACTAGCACAGATACGCAGTATTTT.

The gene calls are TRBV5-1 and TRBJ2-2; 10 bases align to TRBD1. CDR3 length: 18 amino acids. The V and J ends lost 4 bases and 0 bases, in that order; junction bases with no gene match: 9. Germline V gene lookup returns CDR1 SGHRS and CDR2 YFSETQ. The CDR3 DNA is TGCGCCAGCAGCCCCGAACCGGGACAGGGGTCGAACACCGGGGAGCTGTTTTTT. It specifies CASSPEPGQGSNTGELFF. Combining the CDR3 with reference TRBV5-1 and TRBJ2-2 gives the whole variable domain KAGVTQTPRYLIKTRGQQVTLSCSPISGHRSVSWYQQTPGQGLQFLFEYFSETQRNKGNFPGRFSGRQFSNSRSEMNVSTLELGDSALYLCASSPEPGQGSNTGELFFGEGSRLTVL.

This clone has only one observation. The chain recombines TRBV19 with TRBJ1-6; 9 bases line up with TRBD1. From germline, CDR1 is LNHDA and CDR2 SQIVND (reference sequence). The CDR3 loop spans 14 amino acids. J lost 7 bases, V lost 5 bases, and 3 bases had no gene match. The CDR3 coding sequence is TGTGCCAGTAGTCTGGGGACAGGGAATTCACCCCTCCACTTT. It translates to CASSLGTGNSPLHF.

The chain has TRBV27 and TRBJ2-1, with TRBD2 as a possible D gene (6 bases). Germline assignment: CDR1 MNHEY and CDR2 SMNVEV (reference sequence). Trimming removed 3 bases at V and 0 bases at J, with 15 bases between. There are 17 residues in the CDR3. In DNA form, the CDR3 reads TGTGCCAGCAGTTTTACCCGGACTAATTTCTCCTACAATGAGCAGTTCTTC. Protein product: CASSFTRTNFSYNEQFF.

This rearrangement joins TRBV6-5 to TRBJ2-7; TRBD1 aligns across 8 bases. This CDR3 comprises 13 residues. Per germline, CDR1 MNHEY and CDR2 SVGAGI. The junction had 10 bases not matched to a gene; V was cut back by 8 bases and J by 7 bases. CDR3 in DNA: TGTGCCAGCGGAGTACAGGGGGAGAGGGAGCAGTACTTC. The encoded protein is CASGVQGEREQYF.

The chain couples TRBV7-3 to TRBJ2-1, with 7 bases that match TRBD1. Germline V gene data show CDR1 as SGHTA and CDR2 as FQGTGA. The CDR3 extends over 15 amino acids. The trim removed 5 bases at V and 4 bases at J, leaving 8 bases unmatched. The CDR3: CASSRGPQTYNEQFF. Written as DNA, the CDR3 is TGTGCCAGCAGCAGGGGGCCTCAGACTTACAATGAGCAGTTCTTC.

This clone was seen only once. The rearrangement uses TRBV5-4 and TRBJ2-3; 16 bases are shared with TRBD2. The CDR3 has 17 amino acids. Germline V gene lookup returns CDR1 SGHNT and CDR2 YYREEE (reference sequence). Losses at the gene ends were 3 bases for V and 5 bases for J; bases not matched to a gene: 6. The CDR3 spells CASSSGTSGRAVDTQYF. CDR3 coding DNA: TGTGCCAGCAGCTCCGGGACTAGCGGGAGGGCCGTAGATACGCAGTATTTT.

The chain couples TRBV24-1 to TRBJ2-6; tentatively, D is TRBD2 (5 bases). Germline lookup yields CDR1 KGHDR and CDR2 SFDVKD. The length of the CDR3 is 15 residues. V lost 4 bases and J 4 bases, leaving 10 bases between the germline ends. The DNA for the CDR3 is TGTGCCACCAGTGACCGGGGAGCGGGGGCCAACGTCCTGACTTTC. It yields the protein CATSDRGAGANVLTF.

This clone has more than one count but fewer than ten. The chain combines TRBV6-6 with TRBJ1-5; D ambiguous. This CDR3 has 15 residues. Deletions cut 2 bases from V and 2 bases from J, with 10 bases between. Germline V gene lookup returns CDR1 MNHNY and CDR2 SVGAGI (reference sequence). CDR3 DNA sequence: TGTGCCAGCAGTTACGCGGTGACGGGCAATCAGCCCCAGCATTTT. Protein sequence: CASSYAVTGNQPQHF.

This chain links TRBV9 with TRBJ2-2, with unresolved D. Germline CDR1 is SGDLS and CDR2 is YYNGEE. The CDR3 covers 15 residues. V was cut by 0 bases and J by 7 bases, with 13 bases left in between. CDR3 region: CASSVAGSFGGELFF. The DNA of the CDR3 is TGTGCCAGCAGCGTAGCCGGTAGCTTCGGCGGGGAGCTGTTTTTT. Together with reference TRBV9 and TRBJ2-2, the CDR3 gives the full variable domain: DSGVTQTPKHLITATGQRVTLRCSPRSGDLSVYWYQQSLDQGLQFLIQYYNGEERAKGNILERFSAQQFPDLHSELNLSSLELGDSALYFCASSVAGSFGGELFFGEGSRLTVL.